These T cell receptor beta chains were read from a single sample in a study of blood T cell repertoires in COVID-19. The repertoire was sequenced with immunoSEQ multiplex PCR; TCRdb's copy has only in-frame clones and lacks some. The profile shows about 210,000 clones, about 91% of them singletons. The sample was PBMCs or T cells enriched from blood (not recorded which). The receptors derive from a man aged 18 to 30 with acute COVID-19. Both conserved end residues are trimmed from each CDR3.

V	CDR3
TRBV28	ASSLRRNTEAF
TRBV29-1	SGGTGASYEQY
TRBV28	ASRDRGPYGYT
TRBV2	ASSEITRGGYT
TRBV7-2	ASTRLAGDVGQF
TRBV9	ASSVGTGNYEQY
TRBV24-1	ATSAPSGLFSEQF
TRBV7-9	ASSPQAGTAYKADTQY
TRBV5-4	ASSSTSGFYEQY
TRBV5-1	ASSARTGAGDTIY
TRBV6-5	ASSISGSNTEAF
TRBV9	ASSVSSTASGNTIY
TRBV5-1	ASSQGQGGDEQF
TRBV19	ASSPTSGFYNEQF
TRBV19	ASSAAGAEGGELF
TRBV19	ATTNRGAQNIQY
TRBV4-1	ASSNILSGGVNEQF
TRBV14	ASSKQGAEETQY
TRBV18	ASSPRSGKGETQY
TRBV3-1/TRBV3-2	ASSQEPGGYNSPLH
TRBV6-6	ASRIIAGARDDEQF
TRBV4-3	ASSQDIAKNIQY
TRBV30	AWSEAGHYLYNEQF
TRBV7-3	ASSMFSGRRDEQY
TRBV18	ASSPNRGHTEAF
TRBV29-1	SVEGATGPDSYEQY
TRBV19	ASSIGVGTVYEQY
TRBV19	ASSRQGDGELF
TRBV9	ASSDGGGAPTAF
TRBV5-6	ASSETSYEQY
TRBV12-5	ASGYSSGTSVHRGAV
TRBV29-1	SVDLLAGLF
TRBV11-2	ASSLRTSGNLYEQY
TRBV28	ASSPQGEQY
TRBV27	ASRRLAGVWEQY
TRBV27	ASSPPDRVGSPLH
TRBV19	ASSSYSDMNTEAF
TRBV2	ARTQVF
TRBV28	ASSSLGLNTEAF
TRBV19	ASSAYEGQPQH
TRBV28	ASSSPLPGRSSYEQY
TRBV9	ASSEPLTDTQY
TRBV7-6	ASSLSASGSVTGELF
TRBV19	ASSQGAGNEQF
TRBV14	ASSQGLRQNTGELF
TRBV3-1/TRBV3-2	ASRLQNSGNTIY
TRBV28	ASSLILAESYEQY
TRBV28	ASSLNDREPQETQY
TRBV18	ASSPRGQPNEKLF
TRBV10-3	AIMEDDGRRGNTIY
TRBV30	AWSVGTSADTQY
TRBV7-9	ASSYSSSPFEQY
TRBV4-1	ASSHIGTGGAGEWRYEQF
TRBV7-6	ASSPERRGPAETQY